This T cell receptor (beta chain) was identified during a study of technical replicates of blood from a handful of donors. TCRdb's copy holds only in-frame clones and misses some; the assay was immunoSEQ multiplex PCR. The profile shows around 50,000 clones, 90% to 97% of them singletons. In this sample, this clone turned up once. Per germline, CDR1 MNHEY and CDR2 SVGAGI. The V end lost 1 base, the J end lost 3 bases, and 9 bases lay between the germline ends. This CDR3 contains 14 residues. The sequence derives from a human donor in good health. The source material was T cells isolated from PBMCs. V gene TRBV6-5 combines with J gene TRBJ1-1; possibly TRBD1 for D (5 bases). The CDR3 region is CASSYLAGDTEAFF. DNA for the CDR3: TGTGCCAGCAGTTACTTGGCGGGGGACACTGAAGCTTTCTTT.